The present T cell receptor (beta chain) was sequenced within a study of T cell responses to AZD1222 COVID-19 vaccine. This CDR3 spans 15 amino acids. V lost 4 bases to trimming and J lost 3 bases, with 13 bases between them. Germline CDR1 SGHTS, CDR2 YDEGEE. Data came from immunoSEQ multiplex PCR; TCRdb stores just in-frame clones and leaves some out. The sample shows under 85,000 clones, about nine tenths of them seen only once. The sequencing used peripheral blood, collected 28 days after the second AZD1222 dose. The receptor's source is an adult who received the AZD1222 COVID-19 vaccine. The chain joins TRBV5-8 to TRBJ2-2; D remains ambiguous. The CDR3 is CASSASNGYTGELFF. For the CDR3, the DNA is TGTGCCAGCAGCGCTTCAAACGGTTACACCGGGGAGCTGTTTTTT.